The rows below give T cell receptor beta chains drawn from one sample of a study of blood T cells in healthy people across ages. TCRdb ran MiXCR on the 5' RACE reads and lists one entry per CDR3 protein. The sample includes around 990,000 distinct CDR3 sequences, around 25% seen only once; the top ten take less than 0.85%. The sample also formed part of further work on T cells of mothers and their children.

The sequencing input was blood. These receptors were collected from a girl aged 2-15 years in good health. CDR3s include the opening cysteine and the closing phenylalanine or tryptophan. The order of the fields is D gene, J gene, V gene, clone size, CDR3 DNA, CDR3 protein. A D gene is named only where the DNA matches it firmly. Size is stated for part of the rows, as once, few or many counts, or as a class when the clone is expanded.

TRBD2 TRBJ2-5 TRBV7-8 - TGTGCCAGCAGCGTGCCGGCTAGCGGGGGTGAGACCCAGTACTTC CASSVPASGGETQYF
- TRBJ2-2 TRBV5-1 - TGCGCCAGCAGCTTGGCCATAGTGCGGGAGAACACCGGGGAGCTGTTTTTT CASSLAIVRENTGELFF
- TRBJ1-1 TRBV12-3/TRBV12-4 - TGTGCCAGCAGTTTTCCGGACAGCCCTGCTTTGAACACTGAAGCTTTCTTT CASSFPDSPALNTEAFF
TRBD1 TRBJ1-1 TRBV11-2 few TGTGCCAGCAGCTTACGGGGACAGTCCTACACTGAAGCTTTCTTT CASSLRGQSYTEAFF
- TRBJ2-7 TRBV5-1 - TGCGCCAGCAGTATCCCGGGACCAATTTTTACTTTC CASSIPGPIFTF
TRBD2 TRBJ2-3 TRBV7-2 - TGTGCCAGCAGCCAAGCGGGGGGGCGGCCAGATACGCAGTATTTT CASSQAGGRPDTQYF
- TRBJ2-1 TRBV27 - TGTGCCAGCAGTTTAGTACCACACTCCTACAATGAGCAGTTCTTC CASSLVPHSYNEQFF
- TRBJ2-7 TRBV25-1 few TGTGCCAGCAGCGAAAAGCAAAACGAGCAGTACTTC CASSEKQNEQYF
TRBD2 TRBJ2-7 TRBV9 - TGTGCCAGCAGCGTAGACGGCGGGAGTGCCTACGAGCAGTACTTC CASSVDGGSAYEQYF
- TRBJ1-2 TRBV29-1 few TGCAGCGTTGAAGATGCAAGGTGGGGTGGCTACACCTTC CSVEDARWGGYTF
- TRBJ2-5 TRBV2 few TGTGCCAGCAGAAAAGAACAAGAGACCCAGTACTTC CASRKEQETQYF
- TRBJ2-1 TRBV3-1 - TGTGCCAGCTCACCACCGGGGGTAGGCTACAATGAGCAGTTCTTC CASSPPGVGYNEQFF
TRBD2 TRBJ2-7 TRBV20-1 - TGCAGTGCTAGAGATCAATGGGACTACCCCTACGAGCAGTACTTC CSARDQWDYPYEQYF
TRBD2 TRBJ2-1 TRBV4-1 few TGCGCCAGCAGCCAAGGACAGAGACTAGCGGACCCCAATGAGCAGTTCTTC CASSQGQRLADPNEQFF
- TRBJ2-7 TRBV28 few TGTGCCAGCAGTTTTATAAGAGGCAACGAGCAGTACTTC CASSFIRGNEQYF
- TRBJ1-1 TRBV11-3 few TGTGCCAGCAGCCCCGGGACGGATGAAGCTTTCTTT CASSPGTDEAFF
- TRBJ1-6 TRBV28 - TGTGCCAGCAGTGATAGACTGGGACCTCTTGGTTCACCCCTCCACTTT CASSDRLGPLGSPLHF
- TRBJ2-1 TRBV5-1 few TGCGCCAGCACGGGCGGGGCCCACAATGAGCAGTTCTTC CASTGGAHNEQFF
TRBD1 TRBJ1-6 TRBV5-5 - TGTGCCAGCAGCTTGGGGGCCCCGGGACAGCATCTTTCACCCCTCCACTTT CASSLGAPGQHLSPLHF
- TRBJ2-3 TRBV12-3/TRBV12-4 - TGTGCCACCCGACAGAACACAGATACGCAGTATTTT CATRQNTDTQYF
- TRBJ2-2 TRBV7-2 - TGTGCCAGCAGCTCAAGCGGCCTGAACACCGGGGAGCTGTTTTTT CASSSSGLNTGELFF
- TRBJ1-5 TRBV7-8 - TGTGCCAGCAGCTCTAAGGATGATGACTATGATCAGCCCCAGCATTTT CASSSKDDDYDQPQHF
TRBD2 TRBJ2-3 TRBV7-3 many TGTGCCAGCAGCTTAAGAGGCGGGAGTTGGGCAGATACGCAGTATTTT CASSLRGGSWADTQYF
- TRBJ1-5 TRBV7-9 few TGTGCCAGCAGCTTTGGTCCCCCGGAGCCCCAGCATTTT CASSFGPPEPQHF
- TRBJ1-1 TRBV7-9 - TGTGCCAGCAGCTTACAGGGAAGTTCGAACACTGAAGCTTTCTTT CASSLQGSSNTEAFF
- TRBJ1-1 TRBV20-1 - TGCAGTGCTAGAGCTGTGGGGGGGGGCACTGAAGCTTTCTTT CSARAVGGGTEAFF
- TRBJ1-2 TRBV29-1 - TGCAGCGTTACTCGGTACCTACGGGCTGGGGAGGGCTGCACCTTC CSVTRYLRAGEGCTF
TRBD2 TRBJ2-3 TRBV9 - TGTGCCAGCAAAGTGGGGCTAGCGGCAGATACGCAGTATTTT CASKVGLAADTQYF
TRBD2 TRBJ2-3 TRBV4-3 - TGCGCCAGCAGCCAAGTGATAGCGGGATCAATCACAGATACGCAGTATTTT CASSQVIAGSITDTQYF
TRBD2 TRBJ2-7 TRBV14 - TGTGCCAGCAGCCAAGAGTCTAGCGGGGGCACCTACGAGCAGTACTTC CASSQESSGGTYEQYF
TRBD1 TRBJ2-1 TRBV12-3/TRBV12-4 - TGTGCCAGCAGTCATAGACAGGGAAGCTCCTACAATGAGCAGTTCTTC CASSHRQGSSYNEQFF
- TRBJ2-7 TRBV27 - TGTGCCAGCAGCGACGGAGGGCCCTACGAGCAGTACTTC CASSDGGPYEQYF
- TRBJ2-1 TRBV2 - TGTGCCAGCAGTGAGACCGGATTCCGGGATCTGGCACGTGAGCAGTTCTTC CASSETGFRDLAREQFF
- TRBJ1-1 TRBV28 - TGTGCCAGCAGTTCGGGGTCAGGGGCTTTCTTT CASSSGSGAFF
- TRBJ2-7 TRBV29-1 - TGCAGCGTTGAAGCCGGAACTGGGATTCGATACGAGCAGTACTTC CSVEAGTGIRYEQYF
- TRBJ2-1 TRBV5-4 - TGTGCCAGCAGCTCAAGGCAGCGGGCCAACAATGAGCAGTTCTTC CASSSRQRANNEQFF
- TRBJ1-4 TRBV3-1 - TGTGCCAGCAGCTCGGATGCAGGGGAGGGACTGTTTTTT CASSSDAGEGLFF
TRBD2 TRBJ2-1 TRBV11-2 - TGTGCCAGCAGCTTTGGCGCGGGGGCCTACAATGAGCAGTTCTTC CASSFGAGAYNEQFF
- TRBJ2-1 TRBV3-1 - TGTGCCAGCAGCTCTCCTACCGACTGGAGCTCCTACAATGAGCAGTTCTTC CASSSPTDWSSYNEQFF
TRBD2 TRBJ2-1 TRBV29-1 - TGCAGCGTTGAGTGGACTAGATATGAGCAGTTCTTC CSVEWTRYEQFF
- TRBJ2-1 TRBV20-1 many TGCAGTGCTTTTGGGCTTGGTTCTGGGAATGAGCAGTTCTTC CSAFGLGSGNEQFF
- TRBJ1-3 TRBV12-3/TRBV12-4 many TGTGCCAGCAGTTTAGTTACCTCCTCTGGAAACACCATATATTTT CASSLVTSSGNTIYF
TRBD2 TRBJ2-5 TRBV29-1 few TGCAGCCCTTTGGGGGAGGGGGAGACCCAGTACTTC CSPLGEGETQYF
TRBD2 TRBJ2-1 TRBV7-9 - TGTGCCAGCAGCAGAGGGACTACCCGAGATGAGCAGTTCTTC CASSRGTTRDEQFF
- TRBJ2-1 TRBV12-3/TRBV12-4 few TGTGCCAGCAGTTCTAGGGGGGGGATCTGGAATGAGCAGTTCTTC CASSSRGGIWNEQFF
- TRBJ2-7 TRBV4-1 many TGCGCCAGCAGCCAAGGGGACCTCTACGAGCAGTACTTC CASSQGDLYEQYF
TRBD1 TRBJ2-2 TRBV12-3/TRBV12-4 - TGTGCCAGTTCAGCCGGTTGGACAGGGGAAGGGGAGCTGTTTTTT CASSAGWTGEGELFF
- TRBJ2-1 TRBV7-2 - TGTGCCAGCAGAGAAAACAATGAGCAGTTCTTC CASRENNEQFF